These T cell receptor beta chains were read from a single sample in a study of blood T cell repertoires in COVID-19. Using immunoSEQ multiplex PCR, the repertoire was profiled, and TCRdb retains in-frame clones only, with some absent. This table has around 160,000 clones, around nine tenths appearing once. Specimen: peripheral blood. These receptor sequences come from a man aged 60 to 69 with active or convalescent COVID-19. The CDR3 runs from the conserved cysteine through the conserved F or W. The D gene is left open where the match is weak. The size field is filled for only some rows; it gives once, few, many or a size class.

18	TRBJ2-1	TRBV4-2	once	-	CASSQLGGGGLGDDEQFF
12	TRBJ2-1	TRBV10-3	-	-	CAIGRGAYEQFF
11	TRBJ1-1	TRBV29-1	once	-	CSVLRGIEAFF
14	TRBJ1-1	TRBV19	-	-	CASSIRTGHTEAFF
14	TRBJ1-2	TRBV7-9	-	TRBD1	CASRPQGSIYGYTF
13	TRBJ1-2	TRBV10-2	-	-	CASSGGRGNGYTF
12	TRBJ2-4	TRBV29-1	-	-	CSAMAWSSIQYF
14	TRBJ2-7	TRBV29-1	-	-	CSVEGQWGLGEQYF
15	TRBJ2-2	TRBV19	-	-	CASGSGRTNTGELFF
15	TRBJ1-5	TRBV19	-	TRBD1	CASSITDRGHQPQHF
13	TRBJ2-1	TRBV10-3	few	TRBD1	CATTGTGANEQFF
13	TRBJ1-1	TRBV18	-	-	CASSRGENTEAFF
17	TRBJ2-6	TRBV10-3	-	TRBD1	CAISGTGVPSGANVLTF
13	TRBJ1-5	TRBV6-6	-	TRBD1	CASRTGFNQPQHF
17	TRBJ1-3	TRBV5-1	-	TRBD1	CASSLGGTGYSGNTIYF
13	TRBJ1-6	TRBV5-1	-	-	CASSLAKGSPLHF
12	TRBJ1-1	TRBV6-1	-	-	CASSEAMTRAFF
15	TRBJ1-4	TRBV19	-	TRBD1	CASSFGQARDEKLFF
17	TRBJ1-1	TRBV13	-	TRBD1	CASSFSGARGPDTEAFF
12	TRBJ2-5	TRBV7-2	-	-	CASSLLGETQYF
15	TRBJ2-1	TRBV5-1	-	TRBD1	CASSGDSRVNNEQFF
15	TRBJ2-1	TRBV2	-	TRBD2	CASSEQGLAGVSQFF
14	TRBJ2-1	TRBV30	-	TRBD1	CAWSPRQGHNEQFF
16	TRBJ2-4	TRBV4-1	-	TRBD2	CASSQAQLAGKNIQYF
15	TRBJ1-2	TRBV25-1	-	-	CASSVQAGNSYGYTF
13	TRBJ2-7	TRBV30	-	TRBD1	CAWGKKQGDEQYF
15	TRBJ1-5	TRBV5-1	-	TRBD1	CASREGQGANQPQHF
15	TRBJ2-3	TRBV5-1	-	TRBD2	CASSLAVAGVDTQYF